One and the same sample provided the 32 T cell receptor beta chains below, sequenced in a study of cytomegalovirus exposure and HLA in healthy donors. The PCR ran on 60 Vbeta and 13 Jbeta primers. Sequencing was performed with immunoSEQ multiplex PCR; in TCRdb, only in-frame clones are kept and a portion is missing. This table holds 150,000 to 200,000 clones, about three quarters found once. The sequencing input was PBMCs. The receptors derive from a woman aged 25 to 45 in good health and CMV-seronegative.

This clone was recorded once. CDR3 bases: TGTGCCAGTAGCCCGGGACAGGGGCCTGGATGGCCCCAGCATTTT. It is translated as CASSPGQGPGWPQHF. The rearrangement links TRBV19 to TRBJ1-5, with 10 nucleotides matching TRBD1. This CDR3 spans 15 amino acids. CDR1 and CDR2 from the germline V gene are LNHDA and SQIVND (reference sequence). The J segment lost 9 bases and the V segment lost 6 bases, leaving 11 bases of the junction unmatched.

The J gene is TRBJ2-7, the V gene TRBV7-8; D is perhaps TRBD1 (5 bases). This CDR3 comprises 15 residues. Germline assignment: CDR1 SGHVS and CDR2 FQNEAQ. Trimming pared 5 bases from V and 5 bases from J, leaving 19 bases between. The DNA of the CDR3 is TGTGCCAGCAGCCCCGGCGAAAGGGGAATGGACGAGCAGTACTTC. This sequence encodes CASSPGERGMDEQYF.

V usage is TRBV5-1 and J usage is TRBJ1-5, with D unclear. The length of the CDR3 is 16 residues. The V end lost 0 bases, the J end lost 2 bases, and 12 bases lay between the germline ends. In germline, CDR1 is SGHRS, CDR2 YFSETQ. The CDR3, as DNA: TGCGCCAGCAGCTTGGGTTCCGGTGGTGGCAATCAGCCCCAGCATTTT. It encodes CASSLGSGGGNQPQHF.

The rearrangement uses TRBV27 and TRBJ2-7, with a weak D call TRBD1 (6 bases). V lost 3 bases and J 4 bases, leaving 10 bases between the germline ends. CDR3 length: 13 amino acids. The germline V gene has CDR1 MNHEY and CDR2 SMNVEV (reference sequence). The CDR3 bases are TGTGCCAGCAGTTTTTGGCAGGGGTACGAGCAGTACTTC. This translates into CASSFWQGYEQYF.

CDR3 DNA sequence: TGTGCTAGTGGTCCGGGGGAGGGGTACTTC. Translation: CASGPGEGYF. The chain has TRBV12-5 and TRBJ2-7; 7 bases are a match to TRBD2. The CDR3 is 10 residues long. V gave up 5 bases and J gave up 12 bases; unmatched junction bases: 4. Germline CDR1 LGHNT, CDR2 FRNRAP.

DNA of the CDR3: TGCGCCAGCAGCTTGGTGGGACAGGGGGCCGGGGAGCTGTTTTTT. It encodes CASSLVGQGAGELFF. The genes are TRBV5-1 and TRBJ2-2; 11 nucleotides align to TRBD1. J lost 6 bases, V lost 0 bases, and 1 base had no gene match. The CDR3 runs 15 residues. Germline V lookup: CDR1 SGHRS, CDR2 YFSETQ. Looking up the rest from reference TRBV5-1 and TRBJ2-2 gives the full variable domain: KAGVTQTPRYLIKTRGQQVTLSCSPISGHRSVSWYQQTPGQGLQFLFEYFSETQRNKGNFPGRFSGRQFSNSRSEMNVSTLELGDSALYLCASSLVGQGAGELFFGEGSRLTVL.

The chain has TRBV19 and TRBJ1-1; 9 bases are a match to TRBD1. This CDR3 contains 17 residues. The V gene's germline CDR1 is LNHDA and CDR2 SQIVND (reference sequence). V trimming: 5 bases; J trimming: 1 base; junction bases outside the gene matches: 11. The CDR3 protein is CASSRDRTGATNTEAFF. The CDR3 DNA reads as TGTGCCAGTAGTCGAGACCGGACAGGGGCCACGAACACTGAAGCTTTCTTT.

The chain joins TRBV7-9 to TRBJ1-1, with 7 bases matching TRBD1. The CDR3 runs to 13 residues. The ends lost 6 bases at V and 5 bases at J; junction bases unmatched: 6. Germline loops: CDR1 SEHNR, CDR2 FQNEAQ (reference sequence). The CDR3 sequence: CASRGTDTTEAFF. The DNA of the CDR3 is TGTGCCAGCAGGGGGACAGATACTACTGAAGCTTTCTTT.

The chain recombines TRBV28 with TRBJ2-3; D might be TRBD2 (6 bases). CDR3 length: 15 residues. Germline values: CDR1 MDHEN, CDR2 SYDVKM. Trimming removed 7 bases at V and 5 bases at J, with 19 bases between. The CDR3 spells CASILGGVSGDTQYF. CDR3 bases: TGTGCCAGCATCCTGGGAGGTGTTAGCGGAGATACGCAGTATTTT.

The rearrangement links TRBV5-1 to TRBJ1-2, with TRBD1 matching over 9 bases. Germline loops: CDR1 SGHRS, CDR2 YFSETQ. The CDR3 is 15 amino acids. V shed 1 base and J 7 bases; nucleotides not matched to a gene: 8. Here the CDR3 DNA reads TGCGCCAGCAGCTTGAAATGGACAGGGGAGGTTGGCTACACCTTC. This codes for CASSLKWTGEVGYTF.

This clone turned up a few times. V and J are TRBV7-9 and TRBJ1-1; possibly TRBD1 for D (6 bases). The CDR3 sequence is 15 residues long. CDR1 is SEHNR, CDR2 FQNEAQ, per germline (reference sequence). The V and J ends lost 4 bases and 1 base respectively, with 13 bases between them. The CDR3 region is CASSSSGVGNTEAFF. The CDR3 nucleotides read TGTGCCAGCAGCTCATCAGGGGTGGGGAACACTGAAGCTTTCTTT. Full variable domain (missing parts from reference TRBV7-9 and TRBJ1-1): DTGVSQNPRHKITKRGQNVTFRCDPISEHNRLYWYRQTLGQGPEFLTYFQNEAQLEKSRLLSDRFSAERPKGSFSTLEIQRTEQGDSAMYLCASSSSGVGNTEAFFGQGTRLTVV.

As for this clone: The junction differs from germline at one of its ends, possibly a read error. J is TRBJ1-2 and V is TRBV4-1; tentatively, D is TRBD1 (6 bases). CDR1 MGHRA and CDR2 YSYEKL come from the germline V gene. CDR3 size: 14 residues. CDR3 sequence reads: CASSPIGGLRNLAF. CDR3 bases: TGCGCCAGCAGCCCCATCGGGGGGCTCAGGAATTTAGCCTTC.

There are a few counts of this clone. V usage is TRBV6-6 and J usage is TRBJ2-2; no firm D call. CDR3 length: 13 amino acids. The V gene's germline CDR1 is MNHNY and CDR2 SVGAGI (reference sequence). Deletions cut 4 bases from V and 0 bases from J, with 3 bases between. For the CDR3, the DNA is TGTGCCAGCAGTTCCTCGAACACCGGGGAGCTGTTTTTT. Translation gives CASSSSNTGELFF.

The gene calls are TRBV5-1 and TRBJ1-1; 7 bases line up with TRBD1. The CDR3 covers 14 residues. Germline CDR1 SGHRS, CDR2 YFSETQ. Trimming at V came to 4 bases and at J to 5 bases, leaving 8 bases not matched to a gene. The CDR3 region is CASSPGTEGTEAFF. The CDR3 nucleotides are TGCGCCAGCAGCCCAGGGACAGAGGGGACTGAAGCTTTCTTT.

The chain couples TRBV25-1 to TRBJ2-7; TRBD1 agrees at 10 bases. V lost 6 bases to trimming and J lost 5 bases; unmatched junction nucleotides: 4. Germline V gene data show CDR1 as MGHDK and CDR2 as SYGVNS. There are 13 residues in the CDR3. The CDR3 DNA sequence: TGTGCCAGCAGAGGACAGGGGGGGCACGAGCAGTACTTC. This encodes CASRGQGGHEQYF.

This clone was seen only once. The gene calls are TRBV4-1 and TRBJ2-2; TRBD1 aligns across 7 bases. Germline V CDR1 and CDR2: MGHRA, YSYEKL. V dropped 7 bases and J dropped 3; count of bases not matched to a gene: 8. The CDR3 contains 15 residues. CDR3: CASTLGDRDTGELFF. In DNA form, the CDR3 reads TGCGCCAGCACCCTAGGAGACAGGGACACCGGGGAGCTGTTTTTT.

CDR3 sequence (DNA): TGTGCCAGCAGTTACTCGGGGGGGTGGACTGAAGCTTTCTTT. Translation: CASSYSGGWTEAFF. This chain joins TRBV6-6 and TRBJ1-1; TRBD1 might be the D (5 bases). The CDR3 has 14 amino acids. CDR1 is MNHNY, CDR2 SVGAGI, per germline (reference sequence). V was trimmed by 0 bases and J by 5 bases, leaving 10 bases between them.

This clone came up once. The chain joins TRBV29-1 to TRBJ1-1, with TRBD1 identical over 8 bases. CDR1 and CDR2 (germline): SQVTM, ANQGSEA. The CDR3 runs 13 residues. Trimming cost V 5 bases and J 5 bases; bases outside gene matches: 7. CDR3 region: CSVQDRVGTEAFF. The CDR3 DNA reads TGCAGCGTTCAGGACAGGGTGGGAACTGAAGCTTTCTTT.

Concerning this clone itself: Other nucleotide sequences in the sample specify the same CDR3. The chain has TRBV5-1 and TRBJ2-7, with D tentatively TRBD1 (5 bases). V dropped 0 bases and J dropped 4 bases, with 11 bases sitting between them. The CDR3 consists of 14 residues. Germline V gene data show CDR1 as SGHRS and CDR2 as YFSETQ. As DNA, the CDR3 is TGCGCCAGCAGCTTGGAGGGGCAGGCATACGAGCAGTACTTC. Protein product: CASSLEGQAYEQYF.

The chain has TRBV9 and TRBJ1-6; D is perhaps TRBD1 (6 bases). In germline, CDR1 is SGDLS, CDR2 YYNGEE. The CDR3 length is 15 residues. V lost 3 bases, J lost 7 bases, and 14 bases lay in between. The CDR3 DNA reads TGTGCCAGCAGCGCAACAGGGCAACAGAATTCACCCCTCCACTTT. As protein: CASSATGQQNSPLHF.

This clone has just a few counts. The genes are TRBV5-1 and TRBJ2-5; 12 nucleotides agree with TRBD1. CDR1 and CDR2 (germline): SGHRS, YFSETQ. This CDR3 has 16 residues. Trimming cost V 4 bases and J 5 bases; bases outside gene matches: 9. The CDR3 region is CASSPTGTGGAETQYF. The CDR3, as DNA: TGCGCCAGCAGCCCGACCGGGACAGGGGGCGCGGAGACCCAGTACTTC.

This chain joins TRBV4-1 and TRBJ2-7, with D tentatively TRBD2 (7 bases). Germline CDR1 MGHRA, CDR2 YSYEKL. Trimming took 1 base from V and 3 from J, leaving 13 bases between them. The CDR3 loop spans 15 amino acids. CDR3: CASSQGGGAFYEQYF. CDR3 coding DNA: TGCGCCAGCAGCCAAGGTGGGGGGGCCTTCTACGAGCAGTACTTC.

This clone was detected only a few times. CDR3 protein: CASSPTGALQPQHF. The CDR3, as DNA: TGTGCCAGCAGTCCTACAGGGGCATTGCAGCCCCAGCATTTT. The chain joins TRBV27 to TRBJ1-5, with 7 bases lining up with TRBD1. The germline V gene has CDR1 MNHEY and CDR2 SMNVEV (reference sequence). This CDR3 is built from 14 residues. The ends lost 5 bases at V and 7 bases at J; junction bases unmatched: 8.

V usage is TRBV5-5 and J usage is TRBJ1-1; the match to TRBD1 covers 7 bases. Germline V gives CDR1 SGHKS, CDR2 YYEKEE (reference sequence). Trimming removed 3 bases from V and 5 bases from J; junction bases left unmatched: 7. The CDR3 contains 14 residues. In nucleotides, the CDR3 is TGTGCCAGCAGCTCCCTGGGACAGACAACTGAAGCTTTCTTT. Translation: CASSSLGQTTEAFF.

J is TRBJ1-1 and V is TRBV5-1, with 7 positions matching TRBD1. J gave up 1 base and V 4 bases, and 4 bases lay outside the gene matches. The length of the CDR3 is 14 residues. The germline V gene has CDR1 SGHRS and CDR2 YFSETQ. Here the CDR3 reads CASSHRDRNTEAFF. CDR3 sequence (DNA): TGCGCCAGCAGCCATCGGGACAGGAACACTGAAGCTTTCTTT.

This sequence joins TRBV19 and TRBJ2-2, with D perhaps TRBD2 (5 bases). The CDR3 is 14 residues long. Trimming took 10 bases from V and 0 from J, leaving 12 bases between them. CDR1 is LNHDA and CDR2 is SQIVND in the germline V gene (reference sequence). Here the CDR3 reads CATPGRSNTGELFF. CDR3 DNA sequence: TGTGCCACCCCTGGGAGATCGAACACCGGGGAGCTGTTTTTT.

The CDR3 nucleotides read TGTGCCTGGAGTGGGGACAGGGGACGTGGAGATACGCAGTATTTT. Amino acid sequence: CAWSGDRGRGDTQYF. The chain links TRBV30 to TRBJ2-3; TRBD1 agrees at 10 bases. CDR1 GTSNPN and CDR2 SVGIG come from the germline V gene (reference sequence). The V and J ends lost 1 base and 5 bases, in that order; junction bases with no gene match: 6. This CDR3 spans 15 amino acids.

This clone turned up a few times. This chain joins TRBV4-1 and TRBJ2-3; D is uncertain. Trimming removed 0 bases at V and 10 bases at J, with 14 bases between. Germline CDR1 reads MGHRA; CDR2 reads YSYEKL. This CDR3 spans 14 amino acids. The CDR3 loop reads CASSQESNFLPQYF. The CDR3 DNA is TGCGCCAGCAGCCAAGAATCGAACTTTCTTCCGCAGTATTTT.

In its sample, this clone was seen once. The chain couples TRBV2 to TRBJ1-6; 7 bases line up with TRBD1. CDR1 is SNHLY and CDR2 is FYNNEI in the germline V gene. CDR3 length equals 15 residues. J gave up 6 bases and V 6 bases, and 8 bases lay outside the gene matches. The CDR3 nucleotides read TGTGCCAGCAGGCCCACAGGGGACTTTAATTCACCCCTCCACTTT. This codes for CASRPTGDFNSPLHF.

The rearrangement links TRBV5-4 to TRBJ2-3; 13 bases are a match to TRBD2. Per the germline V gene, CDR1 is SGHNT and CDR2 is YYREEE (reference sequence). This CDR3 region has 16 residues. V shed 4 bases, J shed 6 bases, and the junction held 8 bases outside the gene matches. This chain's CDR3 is CASSVTSGGAGDTQYF. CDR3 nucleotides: TGTGCCAGCAGCGTTACTAGCGGGGGGGCAGGTGATACGCAGTATTTT.

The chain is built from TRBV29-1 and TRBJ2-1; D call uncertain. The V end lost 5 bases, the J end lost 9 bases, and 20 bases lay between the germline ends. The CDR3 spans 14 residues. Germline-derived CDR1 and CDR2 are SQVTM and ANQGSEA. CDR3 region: CSVSSPIAVVEQFF. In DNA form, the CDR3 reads TGCAGCGTTTCCTCGCCAATTGCGGTGGTTGAGCAGTTCTTC.

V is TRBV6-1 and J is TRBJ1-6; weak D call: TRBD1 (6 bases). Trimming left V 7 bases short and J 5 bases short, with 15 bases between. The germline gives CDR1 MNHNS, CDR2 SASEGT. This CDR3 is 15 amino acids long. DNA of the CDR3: TGTGCCAGCACCCTTGGGACACTGCATAATTCACCCCTCCACTTT. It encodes CASTLGTLHNSPLHF.